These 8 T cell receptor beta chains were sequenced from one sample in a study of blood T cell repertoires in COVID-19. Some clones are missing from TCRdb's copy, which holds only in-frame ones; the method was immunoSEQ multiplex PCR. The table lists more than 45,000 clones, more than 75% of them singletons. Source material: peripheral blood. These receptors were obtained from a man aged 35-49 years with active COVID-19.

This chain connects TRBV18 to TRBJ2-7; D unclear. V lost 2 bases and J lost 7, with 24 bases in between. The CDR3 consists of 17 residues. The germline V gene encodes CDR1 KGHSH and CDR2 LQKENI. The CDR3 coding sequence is TGTGCCAGCTCACCATGGTCTCGGAGTAAGGTAATCCGGGAGCAGTACTTC. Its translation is CASSPWSRSKVIREQYF.

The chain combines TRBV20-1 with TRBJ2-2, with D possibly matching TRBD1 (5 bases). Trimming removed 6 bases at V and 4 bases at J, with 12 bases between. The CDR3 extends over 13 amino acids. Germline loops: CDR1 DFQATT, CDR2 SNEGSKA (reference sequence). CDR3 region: CSASRGATGELFF. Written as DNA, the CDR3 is TGCAGTGCCAGTAGGGGCGCCACCGGGGAGCTGTTTTTT.

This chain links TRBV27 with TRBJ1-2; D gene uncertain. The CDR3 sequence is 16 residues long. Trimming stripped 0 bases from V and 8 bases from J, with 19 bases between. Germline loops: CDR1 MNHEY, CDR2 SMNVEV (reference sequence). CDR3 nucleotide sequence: TGTGCCAGCAGTTTATCGGTCAGCCTCAGGTTGAACGGCTACACCTTC. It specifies CASSLSVSLRLNGYTF.

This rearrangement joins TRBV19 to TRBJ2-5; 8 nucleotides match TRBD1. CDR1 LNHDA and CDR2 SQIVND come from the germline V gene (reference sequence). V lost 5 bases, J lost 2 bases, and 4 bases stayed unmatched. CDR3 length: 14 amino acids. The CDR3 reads CASSATGVQETQYF. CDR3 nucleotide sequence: TGTGCCAGTAGTGCGACAGGGGTACAAGAGACCCAGTACTTC.

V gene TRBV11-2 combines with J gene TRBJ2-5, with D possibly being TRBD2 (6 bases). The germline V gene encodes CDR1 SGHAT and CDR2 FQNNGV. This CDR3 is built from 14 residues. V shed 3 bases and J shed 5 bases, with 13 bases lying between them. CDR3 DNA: TGTGCCAGCAGCTTTGGACTACAGCAGGAGACCCAGTACTTC. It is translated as CASSFGLQQETQYF.

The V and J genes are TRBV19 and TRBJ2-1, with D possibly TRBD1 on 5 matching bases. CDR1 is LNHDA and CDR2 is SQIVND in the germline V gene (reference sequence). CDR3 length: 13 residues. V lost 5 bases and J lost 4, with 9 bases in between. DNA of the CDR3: TGTGCCAGTAGTCTCCCAGGGTACAATGAGCAGTTCTTC. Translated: CASSLPGYNEQFF.

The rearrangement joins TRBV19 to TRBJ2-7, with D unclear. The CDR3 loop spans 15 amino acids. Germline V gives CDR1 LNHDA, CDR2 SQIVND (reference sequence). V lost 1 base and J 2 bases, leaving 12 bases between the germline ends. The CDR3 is CASSIGAGYPYEQYF. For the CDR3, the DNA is TGTGCCAGTAGTATAGGAGCCGGGTACCCCTACGAGCAGTACTTC. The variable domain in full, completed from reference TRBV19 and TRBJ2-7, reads DGGITQSPKYLFRKEGQNVTLSCEQNLNHDAMYWYRQDPGQGLRLIYYSQIVNDFQKGDIAEGYSVSREKKESFPLTVTSAQKNPTAFYLCASSIGAGYPYEQYFGPGTRLTVT.

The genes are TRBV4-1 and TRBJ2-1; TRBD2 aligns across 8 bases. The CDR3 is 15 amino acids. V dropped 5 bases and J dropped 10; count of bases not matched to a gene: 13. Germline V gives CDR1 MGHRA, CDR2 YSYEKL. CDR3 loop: CASSKGGLAIWEQFF. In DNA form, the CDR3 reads TGCGCCAGCAGCAAAGGAGGACTAGCAATTTGGGAGCAGTTCTTC.